The source of this TCR beta chain is a study of Graves' ophthalmopathy and Graves' hyperthyroidism. Study-wide findings and caveats: This model predicted ophthalmopathy progression (sensitivity 70% to 71%, specificity about 72%). Ophthalmopathy versus stable hyperthyroidism: 13-signature model gave 87.88% sensitivity, 81.08% specificity.

The CDR3 has 14 amino acids. V was cut by 3 bases and J by 2 bases, with 10 bases left in between. The germline V gene encodes CDR1 DFQATT and CDR2 SNEGSKA (reference sequence). This clonotype was recorded many times. Antigen: not known. The authors amplified TCR beta CDR3 regions, and they did so from RNA transcripts for repertoire sequencing. First-round RT-PCR relied on HTBI primers, and a second-round multiplex PCR came next. TCRdb re-derived calls from the multiplex PCR reads in MiXCR, one entry per CDR3 protein. The sample shows over 450,000 distinct CDR3 sequences, approximately 15% of them seen only once.

The chain combines TRBV20-1 with TRBJ2-2; TRBD1 or TRBD2 may be the D gene (5 bases each). The sequenced material came from blood. The TCR originated in a woman aged 25-40 years with Graves' ophthalmopathy. In DNA, the CDR3 is TGCAGTGCTAGGTCGAGGGGTAACACCGGGGAGCTGTTTTTT. Amino acid sequence: CSARSRGNTGELFF.